This TCR beta chain originates from a study of blood T cell repertoires in COVID-19 (TCRdb year 2020). A note on the overall study: Collaborator samples came from the United States, Italy and Spain and covered acute and convalescent phases of COVID-19. The material from the prospective study consisted of cDNA or gDNA derived from T cells, B-cell-depleted T cells, or PBMCs. Deeply sampled blood TCRbeta repertoires from subjects exposed to, actively infected with, or recovered from COVID-19 were included in the dataset. A freely available public database, intended as a resource for researchers studying the immune response to SARS-CoV-2, is where the repertoires were released. Samples came from the ongoing ImmuneRACE study (first 160 participants) plus 1,254 subjects from 6 global collaborators. A de-identified subject ID, COVID-19 status, age in years and sex were almost always included in the sample metadata. HLA class I and class II types, where available, came from metadata supplied by the sample provider rather than from assay-based typing.

CDR1 is given as MNHEY and CDR2 as SVGAGI, both from the germline V gene. Spanning cysteine to phenylalanine, the CDR3 consists of 13 amino acids. The DNA shown is the 39-base CDR3, in frame from base 1. The trim is 5 bases for V and 2 bases for J, with a gap of 9 bases between the germline ends. In the case of this clone: Its antigen is not yet known. The input lacks base qualities; no much larger clone sits a single base away.

Collaborating institutions collected whole blood in K2EDTA tubes following their own protocols. For TCRbeta analysis, collaborators shipped samples in one of three forms: frozen whole blood, isolated PBMCs, or DNA extracted from either of those sample types. The paper as a whole reports these results and caveats: The quantity of clinical and demographic metadata differed by source and by participant and was supplied without curation.

TCRbeta CDR3 regions were amplified from genomic DNA by means of the immunoSEQ Assay, a bias-controlled multiplex PCR. The paper's processing steps were these. Nucleated cell counts per sample were estimated from amplification of reference gene primers within the assay. To quantify the absolute abundance of each unique TCRbeta CDR3 rearrangement, sequence reads were collapsed and filtered. For each sample, productive Simpson clonality was calculated as the square root of Simpson's diversity index across productive rearrangements. Drawn from immuneACCESS, this table holds only the in-frame rearrangements with V and J called that TCRdb kept. Clones are partly lost; checked studies trace under half to an unresolved V gene and leave the rest unexplained. V, J and clone size are those of that table, while D and trimming were read from the DNA. This sample holds roughly 250,000 clones; just under 85% were observed only once. 5% to 7% of the sample is held by the ten biggest clonotypes.

The clonotype was recovered from a woman between 55 and 75 years old with active or convalescent COVID-19. The sequenced material came from peripheral blood. This receptor chain uses TRBV6-5 and TRBJ1-2, and TRBD1 may be the D gene, going by 6 matching bases. The DNA sequence is given as TGTGCCAGCAGTCCCGACAGGAACTATGGCTACACCTTC. Its translation reads: CASSPDRNYGYTF.